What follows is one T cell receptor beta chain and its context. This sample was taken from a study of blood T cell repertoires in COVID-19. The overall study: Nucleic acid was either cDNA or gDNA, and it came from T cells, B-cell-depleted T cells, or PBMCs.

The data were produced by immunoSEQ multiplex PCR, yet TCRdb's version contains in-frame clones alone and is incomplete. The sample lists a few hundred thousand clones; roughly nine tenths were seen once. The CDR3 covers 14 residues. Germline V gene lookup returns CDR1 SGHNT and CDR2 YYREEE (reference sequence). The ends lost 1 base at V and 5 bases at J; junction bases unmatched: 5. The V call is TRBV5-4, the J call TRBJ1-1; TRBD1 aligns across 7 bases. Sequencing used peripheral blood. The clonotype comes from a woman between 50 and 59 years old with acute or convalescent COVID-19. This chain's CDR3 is CASSLLRGHTEAFF. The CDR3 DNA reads TGTGCCAGCAGCTTGCTTAGGGGGCATACTGAAGCTTTCTTT.